This TCR beta chain stems from a study of cytomegalovirus exposure and HLA in healthy donors. Study-level results: Investigators reported more than 150 TCR beta chains as tied to cytomegalovirus. Diagnosis of cytomegalovirus status made by the classifier reportedly showed high specificity and sensitivity. Most observed TCR sequences were rare, whereas some public TCRs were detected in many donors.

In regard to this clone: Its antigen is unknown.

The study drew the donors from its approximately 110-subject validation cohort, separate from the roughly 700-subject first cohort. The assay was immunoSEQ multiplex PCR, and TCRdb's table has in-frame clones only and misses some. The table has some 150,000 clones, about nine tenths seen once. The receptor was derived from a man aged 18 to 29 in good health and CMV-seropositive. The sample consisted of PBMCs.

The DNA of the CDR3 is TGTGCCAGCAGTGACACAAGCGGGAGGGAAGCCGGGGAGCTGTTTTTT. Translating it yields CASSDTSGREAGELFF. The chain is built from TRBV6-4 and TRBJ2-2, with TRBD2 matching over 10 bases. This CDR3 comprises 16 residues. Germline loops: CDR1 MRHNA, CDR2 SNTAGT. With 2 bases clipped from V and 6 bases from J, the junction kept 6 bases outside the gene matches.